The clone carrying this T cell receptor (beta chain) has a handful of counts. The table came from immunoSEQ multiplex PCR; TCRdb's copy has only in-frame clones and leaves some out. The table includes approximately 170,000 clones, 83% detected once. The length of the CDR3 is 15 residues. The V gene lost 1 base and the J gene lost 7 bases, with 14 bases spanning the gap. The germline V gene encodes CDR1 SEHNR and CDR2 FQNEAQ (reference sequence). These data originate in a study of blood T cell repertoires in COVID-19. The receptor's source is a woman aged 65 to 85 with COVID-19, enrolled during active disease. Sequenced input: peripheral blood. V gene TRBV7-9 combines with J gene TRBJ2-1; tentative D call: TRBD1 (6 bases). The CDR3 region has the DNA TGTGCCAGCAGCTTAGTAGGGACAACATTAAATGAGCAGTTCTTC. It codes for CASSLVGTTLNEQFF.